What follows are 17 T cell receptor beta chains derived from one specimen sequenced in a study of identical twins. MiXCR, applied by TCRdb to the 5' RACE reads, yields one record per CDR3 protein. The sample shows some 590,000 distinct CDR3 sequences, 9.6% of them seen only once. This sample also appeared in a second study, on yellow fever vaccine responses in identical twins.

Sequenced sample: PBMCs. These receptors were collected from a woman in her late teens or twenties in good health.

This clonotype was recorded a few times. V is TRBV20-1 and J is TRBJ2-3; 7 bases map to TRBD2. The CDR3 has 16 residues. With 3 bases clipped from V and 3 bases from J, the junction kept 12 bases outside the gene matches. Per germline, CDR1 DFQATT and CDR2 SNEGSKA (reference sequence). Written as DNA, the CDR3 is TGCAGTGCTAGTGGCCTCATGCGGACTAGAACAGATACGCAGTATTTT. Its protein is CSASGLMRTRTDTQYF.

There are many counts of this clonotype. CDR3 coding DNA: TGCGCCAGCAGCCGAGAGATAACCTCTGAGCAGTTCTTC. It yields the protein CASSREITSEQFF. The chain joins TRBV4-1 to TRBJ2-1; no reliable D call. The CDR3 sequence is 13 residues long. The V gene's germline CDR1 is MGHRA and CDR2 YSYEKL. V was clipped by 4 bases and J by 9 bases, with 13 bases between them.

The chain joins TRBV12-3 or TRBV12-4 to TRBJ2-1, with 10 positions matching TRBD1. This CDR3 is 16 amino acids long. V was clipped by 4 bases and J by 3 bases; unmatched bases: 6. The CDR3 DNA reads TGTGCCAGCAGTTACCCGACAGGGGGCTTCTACAATGAGCAGTTCTTC. It yields the protein CASSYPTGGFYNEQFF.

This clonotype occurred a few times. The chain links TRBV28 to TRBJ1-2; a weak D match, TRBD1 (6 bases). The CDR3 has 14 amino acids. Trimming cost V 3 bases and J 1 base, with 9 bases left between them. Germline V gene lookup returns CDR1 MDHEN and CDR2 SYDVKM. CDR3 region: CASSFLDSNYGYTF. The CDR3 DNA follows: TGTGCCAGCAGTTTTCTGGACAGTAACTATGGCTACACCTTC.

This clonotype came up a few times. J is TRBJ2-7 and V is TRBV6-1; possibly TRBD1 for D (5 bases). The V and J ends lost 6 bases and 4 bases respectively, with 16 bases between them. CDR1 MNHNS and CDR2 SASEGT come from the germline V gene. The CDR3 runs 14 residues. This chain's CDR3 is CASSHGRDGYEQYF. Here the CDR3 DNA reads TGTGCCAGCAGCCACGGCAGGGATGGGTACGAGCAGTACTTC.

Turning to this clonotype: A much bigger clone sits one base away, suggesting this may be a read error. The rearrangement uses TRBV12-3 or TRBV12-4 and TRBJ1-2, with 7 bases identical to TRBD1. The CDR3 has 15 amino acids. The CDR3 region is CASSRTSTGNFGYTF. CDR3 nucleotides: TGTGCCAGCAGCCGGACCTCGACAGGGAACTTTGGCTACACCTTC.

This clonotype was observed many times. The J gene is TRBJ2-7, the V gene TRBV4-3; D is uncertain. Trimming took off 3 bases at V and 4 bases at J, with 13 bases between the two ends. The CDR3 runs to 14 residues. CDR1 and CDR2 (germline): LGHNA, YSLEER. Here the CDR3 DNA reads TGCGCCAGCAGCCAGTACCTAGACCTATACGAGCAGTACTTC. This codes for CASSQYLDLYEQYF.

This clonotype was observed a handful of times. The gene calls are TRBV29-1 and TRBJ2-3; D ambiguous. This CDR3 comprises 12 residues. Germline-derived CDR1 and CDR2 are SQVTM and ANQGSEA. V lost 6 bases, J lost 2 bases, and 9 bases lay in between. For the CDR3, the DNA is TGCAGCGTCCCCCTTCTCACAGATACGCAGTATTTT. Its protein product is CSVPLLTDTQYF.

This clonotype was seen only a few times. The chain links TRBV7-2 to TRBJ2-1; 9 nucleotides match TRBD2. This CDR3 is built from 20 residues. From germline, CDR1 is SGHTA and CDR2 FQGNSA. J lost 0 bases, V lost 0 bases, and 12 bases had no gene match. CDR3 sequence: CASSLAVLAGSPFSYNEQFF. DNA for the CDR3: TGTGCCAGCAGCTTAGCTGTCCTAGCGGGGTCTCCCTTCTCCTACAATGAGCAGTTCTTC.

This clonotype was picked up a small number of times. This chain connects TRBV11-2 to TRBJ2-1; 8 nucleotides match TRBD2. Germline V lookup: CDR1 SGHAT, CDR2 FQNNGV. Trimming at V came to 2 bases and at J to 5 bases, leaving 8 bases not matched to a gene. The CDR3 consists of 16 residues. The CDR3 coding sequence is TGTGCCAGCAGCTTATTCACTAGCGGACGTAACAATGAGCAGTTCTTC. This sequence encodes CASSLFTSGRNNEQFF.

This clonotype came up a few times. The CDR3 DNA sequence: TGCGCCAGCAGCCAGGACAGGCTGACTCCCTACGAGCAGTACTTC. This encodes CASSQDRLTPYEQYF. J is TRBJ2-7 and V is TRBV4-3, with TRBD1 matching over 7 bases. V gave up 3 bases and J gave up 2 bases; unmatched junction bases: 7. The CDR3 sequence is 15 residues long. The V gene's germline CDR1 is LGHNA and CDR2 YSLEER.

V is TRBV20-1 and J is TRBJ2-1; D may correspond to TRBD1 or TRBD2 (5 bases each). The germline CDR1 and CDR2 sequences are DFQATT and SNEGSKA (reference sequence). There are 13 residues in the CDR3. The CDR3: CTLAGTTYNEQFF. The CDR3 DNA sequence: TGCACCCTAGCCGGGACCACCTACAATGAGCAGTTCTTC.

This clonotype was seen a handful of times. The chain is built from TRBV28 and TRBJ2-2; D possibly corresponds to TRBD2 (6 bases). Trimming shortened V by 6 bases and J by 1 base, and 12 bases separated the two germline ends. The CDR3 loop spans 15 amino acids. Per germline, CDR1 MDHEN and CDR2 SYDVKM. The CDR3 protein is CASSPRGRNTGELFF. CDR3 nucleotide sequence: TGTGCCAGCAGCCCCCGGGGGAGGAACACCGGGGAGCTGTTTTTT.

V and J are TRBV7-2 and TRBJ2-1; 14 bases line up with TRBD2. Germline values: CDR1 SGHTA, CDR2 FQGNSA. Germline trimming cut 5 bases from V and 8 bases from J; bases unmatched to any gene: 11. There are 17 residues in the CDR3. CDR3 residues: CASSPDGLAGGRDEQFF. CDR3 coding DNA: TGTGCCAGCAGCCCCGACGGACTAGCGGGGGGCCGCGATGAGCAGTTCTTC.

The DNA for the CDR3 is TGTGCCAGCAGCTTGGGAACAGGGGTGATTTCCTACGAGCAGTACTTC. Translation: CASSLGTGVISYEQYF. The chain uses TRBV7-9 and TRBJ2-7; 7 bases line up with TRBD1. Germline V gene data show CDR1 as SEHNR and CDR2 as FQNEAQ (reference sequence). V was clipped by 3 bases and J by 1 base; unmatched bases: 9. The CDR3 runs 16 residues. The full variable domain, completed using reference TRBV7-9 and TRBJ2-7, is DTGVSQNPRHKITKRGQNVTFRCDPISEHNRLYWYRQTLGQGPEFLTYFQNEAQLEKSRLLSDRFSAERPKGSFSTLEIQRTEQGDSAMYLCASSLGTGVISYEQYFGPGTRLTVT.

This clonotype was detected many times. The chain carries TRBV20-1 and TRBJ2-7; 9 positions agree with TRBD1. J lost 3 bases, V lost 2 bases, and 8 bases had no gene match. This CDR3 is built from 15 residues. Germline V lookup: CDR1 DFQATT, CDR2 SNEGSKA (reference sequence). CDR3 nucleotide sequence: TGCAGTGCTAGACCCATAGACAGGGGGGTCTACGAGCAGTACTTC. The encoded protein is CSARPIDRGVYEQYF.

The chain recombines TRBV7-8 with TRBJ2-5, with TRBD2 matching 14 bases. The CDR3 covers 16 residues. V shed 5 bases and J 3 bases; nucleotides not matched to a gene: 5. CDR1 and CDR2 (germline): SGHVS, FQNEAQ. This CDR3 reads CASSGRTSGGKETQYF. The CDR3 DNA sequence: TGTGCCAGCAGCGGTCGGACTAGCGGGGGGAAAGAGACCCAGTACTTC.